The 4 T cell receptor beta chains below all came from one sample that was sequenced in a study of blood T cell repertoires in COVID-19. Assay: immunoSEQ multiplex PCR; the TCRdb copy retains only in-frame clones and omits some. The sample lists around 15,000 clones, about 85% occurring once. Material for sequencing was peripheral blood. Every receptor here comes from a human donor in a cohort sampled during active COVID-19.

The chain links TRBV7-2 to TRBJ2-3; TRBD1 matches 7 bases. V lost 1 base and J lost 6; bases outside the gene matches: 7. CDR1 SGHTA and CDR2 FQGNSA come from the germline V gene. CDR3 length: 15 amino acids. In DNA form, the CDR3 reads TGTGCCAGCAGCTTAGTCCCGGGACAGTGGGATACGCAGTATTTT. Amino acids: CASSLVPGQWDTQYF.

This clone has just one count. V gene TRBV28 combines with J gene TRBJ1-2; 11 positions agree with TRBD1. Germline V gene data show CDR1 as MDHEN and CDR2 as SYDVKM. V gave up 6 bases and J gave up 4 bases; unmatched junction bases: 4. The CDR3 has 14 amino acids. The CDR3 nucleotides are TGTGCCAGCAGGGGGACAGGGGGTGGCTATGGCTACACCTTC. Amino acid sequence: CASRGTGGGYGYTF.

This chain uses TRBV7-2 with TRBJ1-5; no firm D call. The CDR3 extends over 14 amino acids. The V end was cut by 1 base, the J end by 7 bases, with 11 bases between. Looked up from germline, CDR1 is SGHTA and CDR2 is FQGNSA. CDR3 nucleotide sequence: TGTGCCAGCAGCTTAGGCGGATCTCTCCAGCCCCAGCATTTT. Translation gives CASSLGGSLQPQHF.

This clone was recorded only once. The chain is built from TRBV19 and TRBJ2-5, with D perhaps TRBD1 (6 bases). Germline CDR1 and CDR2: LNHDA and SQIVND (reference sequence). Trimming took off 3 bases at V and 4 bases at J, with 15 bases between the two ends. The CDR3 covers 15 residues. CDR3 sequence (DNA): TGTGCCAGTAGTATGTACGAGGGCAGGGGAGAGACCCAGTACTTC. Residues: CASSMYEGRGETQYF.